One sample yielded the 3 T cell receptor beta chains listed below, sequenced in a study of control samples from healthy donors and cancer patients. Clones were sequenced by immunoSEQ multiplex PCR, and TCRdb holds only the in-frame ones, with some missing. This sample has 63,000 or so clones, with approximately 90% found just once. Specimen: PBMCs. These receptor sequences come from a man aged 55 to 70 with colorectal cancer.

This sequence joins TRBV12-3 or TRBV12-4 and TRBJ2-7; D unclear. Deletions cut 5 bases from V and 6 bases from J, with 8 bases between. The CDR3 has 11 amino acids. Written as DNA, the CDR3 is TGTGCCAGCAGTCTTTTCTCCGAGCAGTACTTC. This gives the protein CASSLFSEQYF.

This clone was counted between two and nine times. The chain links TRBV7-8 to TRBJ1-1, with 8 bases matching TRBD1. Germline-derived CDR1 and CDR2 are SGHVS and FQNEAQ. V lost 5 bases and J lost 5; bases outside the gene matches: 7. This CDR3 has 14 residues. CDR3 sequence: CASSTRTGWTEAFF. CDR3 nucleotide sequence: TGTGCCAGCAGCACCCGGACAGGGTGGACTGAAGCTTTCTTT.

The genes are TRBV21-1 and TRBJ2-5; the table's D call of TRBD1 was not tested on the DNA. TRBV21-1 is assigned pseudogene status. The CDR3 is 13 amino acids. The chain's CDR3 is CARMGRQKETQYF. Written as DNA, the CDR3 is TGTGCCAGAATGGGCAGGCAGAAAGAGACCCAGTACTTC.